These T cell receptor beta chains were read from a single sample in a study of CD8+ T cells in alopecia areata. TCRdb keeps only in-frame clones here, not all; method: immunoSEQ multiplex PCR. The table lists approximately 150,000 clones, about 90% of them singletons, with around 16% in the top ten. Specimen: CD8+ T cells sorted from blood, collected at week 0. All receptors come from a human donor with alopecia areata. Each CDR3 is given with its conserved first and last residue. The D gene is left open where the match is weak. Clone size is shown for a subset of rows, as once, few, many or a class of expanded clone.

clone_size: .; j_call: TRBJ2-1; d_call: TRBD2; v_call: TRBV7-9; cdr3_nt: TGTGCCAGCAGCTTAGCCCAGCGGGGGGGCAATGAGCAGTTCTTC; cdr3_aa: CASSLAQRGGNEQFF
clone_size: once; j_call: TRBJ2-1; d_call: .; v_call: TRBV6-6; cdr3_nt: TGTGCCAGCAGCGATGGATACAATGAGCAGTTCTTC; cdr3_aa: CASSDGYNEQFF
clone_size: .; j_call: TRBJ2-7; d_call: .; v_call: TRBV2; cdr3_nt: TGTGCCAGCAGTGACCTGAGTGAGTCCTACTACGAGCAGTACTTC; cdr3_aa: CASSDLSESYYEQYF
clone_size: .; j_call: TRBJ2-1; d_call: TRBD2; v_call: TRBV7-8; cdr3_nt: TGTGCCAGCAGCTTAGCAAGGACTAGCGGTTCCTACAATGAGCAGTTCTTC; cdr3_aa: CASSLARTSGSYNEQFF
clone_size: .; j_call: TRBJ2-7; d_call: .; v_call: TRBV7-9; cdr3_nt: TGTGCCAGCAGCTTAGGGGTCTACGAGCAGTACTTC; cdr3_aa: CASSLGVYEQYF
clone_size: .; j_call: TRBJ2-2; d_call: .; v_call: TRBV15; cdr3_nt: TGTGCCACCAGCAGCGAGAATCTGGGAGGGGGGCCCGACGGGGAGCTGTTTTTT; cdr3_aa: CATSSENLGGGPDGELFF
clone_size: .; j_call: TRBJ1-1; d_call: .; v_call: TRBV30; cdr3_nt: TGTGCCTGGACTGGGCCGGCGAACACTGAAGCTTTCTTT; cdr3_aa: CAWTGPANTEAFF
clone_size: .; j_call: TRBJ2-7; d_call: .; v_call: TRBV5-6; cdr3_nt: TGTGCCAGCAGCTTTCCGTCAGGGGCCACCCCCTACGAGCAGTACTTC; cdr3_aa: CASSFPSGATPYEQYF
clone_size: .; j_call: TRBJ2-7; d_call: .; v_call: TRBV27; cdr3_nt: TGTGCCAGCAGTTTCGCAGGTGGGGAGCAGTACTTC; cdr3_aa: CASSFAGGEQYF
clone_size: .; j_call: TRBJ2-2; d_call: .; v_call: TRBV4-1; cdr3_nt: TGCGCCAGCAGCCACCGCGAGTCGGCCTCCGTGGCCGGGGAGCTGTTTTTT; cdr3_aa: CASSHRESASVAGELFF
clone_size: .; j_call: TRBJ2-5; d_call: TRBD2; v_call: TRBV15; cdr3_nt: TGTGCCACCAGCAGCCAAGCGGGGGCGGAAGAGACCCAGTACTTC; cdr3_aa: CATSSQAGAEETQYF
clone_size: .; j_call: TRBJ2-1; d_call: TRBD2; v_call: TRBV19; cdr3_nt: TGTGCCACTGCCTTGCTGAGACTAGCGGGCAATGAGCAGTTCTTC; cdr3_aa: CATALLRLAGNEQFF
clone_size: .; j_call: TRBJ2-1; d_call: TRBD2; v_call: TRBV7-7; cdr3_nt: TGTGCTAGCAGCTTAGCTCCCACGGGAGGGCCATGGAATGAGCAGTTCTTC; cdr3_aa: CASSLAPTGGPWNEQFF
clone_size: .; j_call: TRBJ1-2; d_call: TRBD1; v_call: TRBV27; cdr3_nt: TGTGCCAGCAGTTTAATTGCAGGGGGGAGCTATGGCTACACCTTC; cdr3_aa: CASSLIAGGSYGYTF